This is a list of T cell receptor beta chains from one sample in a study of response to subunit inactivated influenza vaccine. TCRdb analysed the RT-PCR reads with MiXCR anew, one entry per CDR3 protein. Of around 480,000 distinct CDR3 sequences in the sample, 16% were seen once. The source material was CD4+ T cells sorted from PBMCs, sampled around 2 years after vaccination. These receptor sequences come from a man aged 50 to 69 who received an inactivated influenza vaccine. CDR3s include the opening cysteine and the closing phenylalanine or tryptophan. A D gene is named only where the DNA matches it firmly. Clone size appears in some rows only: once, few, many, or a class for an expanded clone.

few,TRBD2,TRBJ2-1,TRBV20-1,TGCAGTGCTAGAGCTAAGACTAGCGGGGGTCCGGGTGAGCAGTTCTTC,CSARAKTSGGPGEQFF
few,TRBD1,TRBJ2-7,TRBV5-1,TGCGCCAGCAGCTTGGCCGACAGGGAACCTGGCGAGCAGTACTTC,CASSLADREPGEQYF
few,TRBD1,TRBJ1-1,TRBV12-3/TRBV12-4,TGTGCCAGCAGTTCCAAAGGGGGCGCGAACACTGAAGCTTTCTTT,CASSSKGGANTEAFF
few,.,TRBJ2-7,TRBV21-1,TGTGCCAGCAGCTCCGGGAAGGCAGGGGGCGCTTACGAGCAGTACTTC,CASSSGKAGGAYEQYF
few,.,TRBJ1-2,TRBV28,TGTGCCACCTCCCCCGGGTCCAACTATGGCTACACCTTC,CATSPGSNYGYTF
.,.,TRBJ2-2,TRBV4-1,TGCGCCAGCAGCCAAGCCCCCCCCGGGGAGCTGTTTTTT,CASSQAPPGELFF
.,.,TRBJ2-5,TRBV20-1,TGCAGTGCGAAACAGGGTCAGAAGACCCAGTACTTC,CSAKQGQKTQYF
many,TRBD1,TRBJ2-1,TRBV6-2/TRBV6-3,TGTGCCAGCAAAGGGACAGGCCTCTACAATGAGCAGTTCTTC,CASKGTGLYNEQFF
.,.,TRBJ1-6,TRBV6-2/TRBV6-3,TGTGCCAGCAGCTTTCCCGGACTGAGCTCCTATAATTCACCCCTCCACTTT,CASSFPGLSSYNSPLHF
.,.,TRBJ2-7,TRBV18,TGTGCCAGCTCCCCAATGATACAGGGCTACGAGCAGTACTTC,CASSPMIQGYEQYF
.,TRBD1,TRBJ2-2,TRBV7-2,TGTGCCAGCAGAAGACAGGGGGTAATAAGCGGGGAGCTGTTTTTT,CASRRQGVISGELFF
few,.,TRBJ2-1,TRBV28,TGTGCCAGCAGTTTATCGCCAGTCTCCTACAATGAGCAGTTCTTC,CASSLSPVSYNEQFF
few,TRBD2,TRBJ2-1,TRBV6-1,TGTGCCAGCAGTAATAGCGGGAGTAATGAGCAGTTCTTC,CASSNSGSNEQFF
.,.,TRBJ2-2,TRBV7-2,TGTGCCCGCAGCCTGACAGGGAACACCGGGGAGCTGTTTTTT,CARSLTGNTGELFF
.,.,TRBJ2-3,TRBV7-9,TGTGCCAGCAGCTTTCGACTAGGGGGGACAGATACGCAGTATTTT,CASSFRLGGTDTQYF
.,.,TRBJ2-3,TRBV7-2,TGTGCCAGCAGCTTAGCGCCGGCGGGGCCGCAGTATTTT,CASSLAPAGPQYF
few,TRBD2,TRBJ2-1,TRBV14,TGTGCCAGCAGCCAGTTAGCGGGAGCCCTTGGACATGAGCAGTTCTTC,CASSQLAGALGHEQFF
once,.,TRBJ2-3,TRBV5-1,TGCGCCAGCAGCTTGGAGGGCAGGGCAGGCACAGATACGCAGTATTTT,CASSLEGRAGTDTQYF
.,.,TRBJ1-1,TRBV19,TGTGCCAGTACTGGTCTCAAAGGCACTGAAGCTTTCTTT,CASTGLKGTEAFF
many,.,TRBJ1-4,TRBV5-1,TGCGCCAGCAGCTTGGTTCCGAGAGGTAGTGAAAAACTGTTTTTT,CASSLVPRGSEKLFF
.,.,TRBJ1-2,TRBV11-2,TGTGCCAGCAGCTTAAGTCTGGGGGCAGGGAACTGGTTCGCCTATGGCTACACCTTC,CASSLSLGAGNWFAYGYTF
few,.,TRBJ1-2,TRBV12-3/TRBV12-4,TGTGCCAGTTATCCAGGCAGGGGATCCGGTGGCTACACCTTC,CASYPGRGSGGYTF